The 19 T cell receptor beta chains given below trace back to one sample, sequenced in a study of blood T cell repertoires in COVID-19. Measured with immunoSEQ multiplex PCR; TCRdb has only the in-frame clones, and not every one. The sample yields about 150,000 clones, less than 90% seen once. The sequenced sample consisted of peripheral blood. Every receptor here comes from a woman in her seventies with acute or convalescent COVID-19.

The chain carries TRBV6-2 or TRBV6-3 and TRBJ2-6; the D gene is possibly TRBD1 (6 bases). The length of the CDR3 is 17 residues. Trimming removed 2 bases from V and 0 bases from J, with 11 bases in between. Germline V lookup: CDR1 MNHEY, CDR2 SVGEGT. The CDR3 loop is CASSYPQGSSGANVLTF. In DNA, the CDR3 is TGTGCCAGCAGTTACCCACAGGGAAGCTCTGGGGCCAACGTCCTGACTTTC.

V gene TRBV28 combines with J gene TRBJ2-7; 9 nucleotides agree with TRBD2. Losses at the gene ends were 6 bases for V and 7 bases for J; bases not matched to a gene: 16. Germline V CDR1 and CDR2: MDHEN, SYDVKM. This CDR3 region has 16 residues. CDR3 sequence reads: CASSLGGAGGPREQYV. DNA of the CDR3: TGTGCCAGCAGCCTCGGGGGAGCGGGGGGTCCTCGGGAGCAGTACGTC.

The chain employs TRBV28 and TRBJ1-1; 7 bases agree with TRBD1. Germline V gives CDR1 MDHEN, CDR2 SYDVKM. Trimming cost V 9 bases and J 1 base; bases outside gene matches: 14. There are 16 residues in the CDR3. CDR3 loop: CASKPAPGQTNTEAFF. Here the CDR3 DNA reads TGTGCCAGTAAGCCTGCGCCGGGACAGACGAACACTGAAGCTTTCTTT. The whole variable domain, remainder taken from reference TRBV28 and TRBJ1-1, is DVKVTQSSRYLVKRTGEKVFLECVQDMDHENMFWYRQDPGLGLRLIYFSYDVKMKEKGDIPEGYSVSREKKERFSLILESASTNQTSMYLCASKPAPGQTNTEAFFGQGTRLTVV.

V usage is TRBV2 and J usage is TRBJ2-7, with D tentatively TRBD2 (5 bases). Trimming removed 6 bases at V and 1 base at J, with 13 bases between. Per the germline V gene, CDR1 is SNHLY and CDR2 is FYNNEI. CDR3 length: 14 amino acids. In nucleotides, the CDR3 is TGTGCCAGCAGGGGGTCAACGGGATCCTACGAGCAGTACTTC. Amino acids: CASRGSTGSYEQYF.

The chain couples TRBV30 to TRBJ1-6; weak D call: TRBD1 (5 bases). CDR3 size: 15 residues. The germline V and J ends were trimmed by 0 bases and 4 bases, with 10 bases remaining between them. Germline CDR1 is GTSNPN and CDR2 is SVGIG (reference sequence). This CDR3 is CAWSVGGNYNSPLHF. In nucleotides, the CDR3 is TGTGCCTGGAGTGTCGGGGGAAATTATAATTCACCCCTCCACTTT.

The chain carries TRBV7-2 and TRBJ2-2; 7 nucleotides match TRBD1. Germline V gives CDR1 SGHTA, CDR2 FQGNSA. V trimming: 5 bases; J trimming: 2 bases; junction bases outside the gene matches: 14. The length of the CDR3 is 18 residues. The CDR3: CASSTRPSGQLNTGELFF. The DNA for the CDR3 is TGTGCCAGCAGCACCCGTCCCTCGGGACAGCTAAACACCGGGGAGCTGTTTTTT.

This clone was recorded only once. The chain joins TRBV6-5 to TRBJ1-4; D possibly corresponds to TRBD1 (6 bases). V was shortened by 2 bases and J by 3 bases, with 10 bases between the two germline ends. Germline V CDR1 and CDR2: MNHEY, SVGAGI. The CDR3 is made up of 15 amino acids. The CDR3 protein is CASSYGGKSNEKLFF. DNA for the CDR3: TGTGCCAGCAGTTACGGGGGCAAGTCTAATGAAAAACTGTTTTTT.

V and J are TRBV6-6 and TRBJ1-5; 10 bases map to TRBD1. Germline lookup yields CDR1 MNHNY and CDR2 SVGAGI (reference sequence). The V gene end was trimmed by 8 bases and the J gene end by 4 bases; junction bases not matched to a gene: 8. The CDR3 runs 15 residues. The CDR3 bases are TGTGCCAGCCTAGGACAGGGGGGGGGTAATCAGCCCCAGCATTTT. As protein: CASLGQGGGNQPQHF.

V and J are TRBV7-2 and TRBJ2-1, with TRBD2 identical over 13 bases. Per the germline V gene, CDR1 is SGHTA and CDR2 is FQGNSA. CDR3 length: 18 amino acids. V trimming: 4 bases; J trimming: 7 bases; junction bases outside the gene matches: 13. In DNA, the CDR3 is TGTGCCAGCAGCTCCCCGGGACTAGCGGGGAGGGCGGGGAATGAGCAGTTCTTC. Residues: CASSSPGLAGRAGNEQFF.

The CDR3 region is CASSPGQSNTEAFF. Written as DNA, the CDR3 is TGTGCCAGCAGCCCGGGACAGAGTAACACTGAAGCTTTCTTT. V usage is TRBV7-2 and J usage is TRBJ1-1, with 7 bases matching TRBD1. The germline V gene encodes CDR1 SGHTA and CDR2 FQGNSA. V lost 5 bases and J lost 2; bases outside the gene matches: 5. This CDR3 comprises 14 residues. Together with reference TRBV7-2 and TRBJ1-1, the CDR3 gives the full variable domain: GAGVSQSPSNKVTEKGKDVELRCDPISGHTALYWYRQSLGQGLEFLIYFQGNSAPDKSGLPSDRFSAERTGGSVSTLTIQRTQQEDSAVYLCASSPGQSNTEAFFGQGTRLTVV.

This clone was detected only once. The chain uses TRBV25-1 and TRBJ1-2; a weak D match, TRBD1 (5 bases). The CDR3 has 16 amino acids. The V gene's germline CDR1 is MGHDK and CDR2 SYGVNS. V was clipped by 1 base and J by 2 bases, with 14 bases between them. CDR3 coding DNA: TGTGCCAGCAGTGAATGGGGGGTTCCCAAAAACTATGGCTACACCTTC. This translates into CASSEWGVPKNYGYTF.

The rearrangement uses TRBV13 and TRBJ1-2; D remains unclear. V gave up 0 bases and J gave up 4 bases, with 12 bases separating them. Germline V gene sequence: CDR1 PRHDT, CDR2 FYEKMQ (reference sequence). The CDR3 has 15 residues. CDR3 DNA: TGTGCCAGCAGCTTAGGGGCAGGCCGAACCTATGGCTACACCTTC. Its translation is CASSLGAGRTYGYTF.

The chain couples TRBV6-5 to TRBJ1-5, with a tentative D call TRBD1 (5 bases). The V end lost 4 bases, the J end lost 0 bases, and 10 bases lay between the germline ends. CDR1 is MNHEY, CDR2 SVGAGI, per germline. The CDR3 covers 15 residues. The chain's CDR3 is CASSLTGVSNQPQHF. The CDR3 bases are TGTGCCAGCAGTTTAACGGGGGTTAGCAATCAGCCCCAGCATTTT.

The chain combines TRBV6-6 with TRBJ2-7; 9 bases match TRBD1. Germline lookup yields CDR1 MNHNY and CDR2 SVGAGI (reference sequence). J was trimmed by 5 bases and V by 0 bases; bases with no gene match: 2. This CDR3 region has 14 residues. The CDR3: CASSYSRTGDEQYV. DNA of the CDR3: TGTGCCAGCAGTTACTCAAGGACAGGGGACGAGCAGTACGTC.

This clone has a single count. The rearrangement uses TRBV7-2 and TRBJ1-1; 11 bases map to TRBD1. This CDR3 comprises 15 residues. The ends lost 3 bases at V and 5 bases at J; junction bases unmatched: 5. Germline values: CDR1 SGHTA, CDR2 FQGNSA. CDR3 amino acids: CASSFSGTGGTEAFF. CDR3 nucleotides: TGTGCCAGCAGCTTCAGTGGGACAGGGGGAACTGAAGCTTTCTTT. The whole variable domain, filled in from reference TRBV7-2 and TRBJ1-1, reads GAGVSQSPSNKVTEKGKDVELRCDPISGHTALYWYRQSLGQGLEFLIYFQGNSAPDKSGLPSDRFSAERTGGSVSTLTIQRTQQEDSAVYLCASSFSGTGGTEAFFGQGTRLTVV.

This clone has only one observation. The DNA for the CDR3 is TGTGCCAGCAGTTCCCCCCGACAGGGGGCATCCTACGAGCAGTACTTC. Amino acid sequence: CASSSPRQGASYEQYF. The rearrangement joins TRBV28 to TRBJ2-7, with TRBD1 matching 10 bases. CDR1 is MDHEN and CDR2 is SYDVKM in the germline V gene. The CDR3 covers 16 residues. V was clipped by 4 bases and J by 1 base; unmatched bases: 7.

This rearrangement joins TRBV19 to TRBJ1-5, with TRBD1 matching 8 bases. Germline values: CDR1 LNHDA, CDR2 SQIVND (reference sequence). With 5 bases clipped from V and 2 bases from J, the junction kept 5 bases outside the gene matches. The CDR3 extends over 15 amino acids. Here the CDR3 reads CASSLQGAGNQPQHF. In DNA, the CDR3 is TGTGCCAGTAGTCTTCAGGGGGCTGGCAATCAGCCCCAGCATTTT.

V and J are TRBV5-1 and TRBJ1-2, with 7 bases that match TRBD1. The germline CDR1 and CDR2 sequences are SGHRS and YFSETQ. The CDR3 sequence is 14 residues long. Germline trimming cut 0 bases from V and 8 bases from J; bases unmatched to any gene: 7. CDR3 sequence reads: CASSLEGQAGGYTF. In DNA form, the CDR3 reads TGCGCCAGCAGCTTGGAAGGACAGGCGGGGGGCTACACCTTC.

On this clone itself: This same CDR3 is encoded by further DNA sequences in the sample. The chain uses TRBV6-5 and TRBJ1-2, with D tentatively TRBD1 (5 bases). V was trimmed by 2 bases and J by 1 base, leaving 8 bases between them. There are 14 residues in the CDR3. CDR1 and CDR2 from the germline V gene are MNHEY and SVGAGI. CDR3 in amino acids: CASSYGDSNYGYTF. The CDR3 DNA is TGTGCCAGCAGTTACGGTGACAGTAACTATGGCTACACCTTC.